The 2 T cell receptor beta chains below come from one sample, sequenced in a study of shared clonotypes between healthy human individuals (TCRdb year 2020). The method behind the library was the immunoSEQ multiplex PCR assay. As stored in TCRdb, this immuneACCESS dataset retains in-frame rearrangements with V and J assigned. A fraction of the clones does not appear; measured against another copy, unresolved V genes explain less than half of the discrepancy, and the remainder lacks a known reason. In this sample the table shows about 490,000 clones, approximately 80% of which occur a single time. The top ten clones comprise under 15% of the sample. The sample consisted of PBMCs. The receptor source for this set is a woman between 35 and 50 years old in good health. Some clones in this sample may be carry-over from other donors' samples.

The chain links TRBV2 to TRBJ1-5; D unclear. This CDR3 spans 13 amino acids. V lost 10 bases to trimming and J lost 0 bases, with 10 bases between them. Germline V gene data show CDR1 as SNHLY and CDR2 as FYNNEI. The CDR3 DNA follows: TGTGCCACCGAACTTGGTAGCAATCAGCCCCAGCATTTT. Translation gives CATELGSNQPQHF.

The chain recombines TRBV29-1 with TRBJ1-3; 7 bases agree with TRBD1. This CDR3 has 14 residues. The ends lost 5 bases at V and 4 bases at J; junction bases unmatched: 8. Germline CDR1 and CDR2: SQVTM and ANQGSEA. The CDR3 DNA reads as TGCAGCGTTTTAAACAGGGGTTCAGGAAACACCATATATTTT. Translated, it gives CSVLNRGSGNTIYF.